This T cell receptor (beta chain) was observed in a study of T cell responses to AZD1222 COVID-19 vaccine. Whole-study findings and limits: Donors, mostly white British, included more females; clonal diversity was possibly underestimated. Close to half of spike-specific TCRs reportedly recognize unmutated variant regions. Only five to seven AZD1222 recipients were seropositive at baseline. Vaccination with two AZD1222 doses was followed by a rise in Spike-specific TCR breadth and depth.

Sequencing used immunoSEQ multiplex PCR; TCRdb keeps in-frame clones, though not all of them. The top ten clones hold 25% to 30% of a sample with about 76,000 clones, around 80% of them seen once. This clone was recorded only once. No antigen is known for it. CDR1 is MNHEY and CDR2 is SMNVEV in the germline V gene (reference sequence). The CDR3 sequence is 14 residues long. Trimming at V came to 2 bases and at J to 9 bases, leaving 5 bases not matched to a gene. This material consisted of peripheral blood, taken 28 days after the second dose of the MenACWY control vaccine. This TCR came from an adult who received the MenACWY meningococcal vaccine as a control. The chain links TRBV27 to TRBJ2-1; 9 nucleotides match TRBD1. In DNA form, the CDR3 reads TGTGCCAGCAGTTTAAGGGACAGGGTCCTTGAGCAGTTCTTC. It is translated as CASSLRDRVLEQFF.